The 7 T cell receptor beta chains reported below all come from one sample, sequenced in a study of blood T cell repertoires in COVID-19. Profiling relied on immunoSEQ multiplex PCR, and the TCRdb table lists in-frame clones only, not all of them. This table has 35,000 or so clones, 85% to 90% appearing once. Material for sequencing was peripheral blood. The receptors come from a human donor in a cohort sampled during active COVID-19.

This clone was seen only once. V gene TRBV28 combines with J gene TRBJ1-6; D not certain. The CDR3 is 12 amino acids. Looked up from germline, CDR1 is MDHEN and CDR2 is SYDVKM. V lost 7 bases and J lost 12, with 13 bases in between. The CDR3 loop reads CASTPPRGPLHF. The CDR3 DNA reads TGTGCCAGCACCCCCCCGCGTGGACCCCTCCACTTT.

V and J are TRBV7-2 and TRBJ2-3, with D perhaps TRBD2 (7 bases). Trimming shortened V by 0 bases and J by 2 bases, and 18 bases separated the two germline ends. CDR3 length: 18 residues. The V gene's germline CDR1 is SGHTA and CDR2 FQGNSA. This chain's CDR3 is CASSLARFGGGATDTQYF. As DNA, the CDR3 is TGTGCCAGCAGCTTAGCTCGATTTGGAGGGGGGGCCACAGATACGCAGTATTTT.

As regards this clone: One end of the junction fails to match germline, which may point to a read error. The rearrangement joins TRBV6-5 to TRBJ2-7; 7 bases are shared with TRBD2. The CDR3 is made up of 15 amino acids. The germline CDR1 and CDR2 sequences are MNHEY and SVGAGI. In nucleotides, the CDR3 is TGTGCCAGCAGTTACTCGAGGGACTACTCCAACGAGCAGTACTTC. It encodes CASSYSRDYSNEQYF.

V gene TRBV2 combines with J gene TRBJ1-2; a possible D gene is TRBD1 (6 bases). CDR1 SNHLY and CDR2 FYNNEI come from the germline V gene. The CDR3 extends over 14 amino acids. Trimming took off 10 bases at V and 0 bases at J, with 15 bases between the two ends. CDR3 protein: CATTGQNPNYGYTF. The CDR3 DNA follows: TGTGCCACCACCGGACAGAACCCTAACTATGGCTACACCTTC.

The CDR3 bases are TGTGCCACCCGGGAGCTAGCGGGCTACGAGCAGTACTTC. Translated: CATRELAGYEQYF. This chain links TRBV28 with TRBJ2-7; 8 bases are a match to TRBD2. This CDR3 is 13 amino acids long. The germline V gene has CDR1 MDHEN and CDR2 SYDVKM. Trimming removed 10 bases from V and 3 bases from J; junction bases left unmatched: 8.

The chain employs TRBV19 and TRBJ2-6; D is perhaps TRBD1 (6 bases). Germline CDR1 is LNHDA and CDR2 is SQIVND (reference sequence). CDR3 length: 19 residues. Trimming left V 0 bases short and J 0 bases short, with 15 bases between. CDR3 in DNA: TGTGCCAGTAGTATAGATAGGCAGGGGCCAAGCTCTGGGGCCAACGTCCTGACTTTC. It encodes CASSIDRQGPSSGANVLTF. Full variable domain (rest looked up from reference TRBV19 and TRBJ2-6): DGGITQSPKYLFRKEGQNVTLSCEQNLNHDAMYWYRQDPGQGLRLIYYSQIVNDFQKGDIAEGYSVSREKKESFPLTVTSAQKNPTAFYLCASSIDRQGPSSGANVLTFGAGSRLTVL.

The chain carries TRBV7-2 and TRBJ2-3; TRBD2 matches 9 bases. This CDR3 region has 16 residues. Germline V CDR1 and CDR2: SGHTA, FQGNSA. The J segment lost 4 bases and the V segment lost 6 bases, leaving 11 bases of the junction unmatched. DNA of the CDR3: TGTGCCAGCAGGGTAACGGGACTAGCTAGCCCAGATACGCAGTATTTT. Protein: CASRVTGLASPDTQYF.